The present T cell receptor beta chain was sequenced within a study of CD8 T cells in ankylosing spondylitis. There are a few counts of this clonotype. The antigen remains unidentified. Study-wide findings and caveats: One TCR beta motif, made up of seven to nine highly homologous variants, appeared characteristic of ankylosing spondylitis blood.

TCRdb itself ran the 5' RACE reads through MiXCR, one entry per CDR3 protein. The table lists a few hundred thousand distinct CDR3 sequences, approximately 16% of them singletons. The trim removed 5 bases at V and 5 bases at J, leaving 6 bases unmatched. Per germline, CDR1 PRHDT and CDR2 FYEKMQ (reference sequence). The CDR3 contains 15 residues. V and J are TRBV13 and TRBJ2-3, with 11 bases matching TRBD2. The sample was blood, either unsorted or a sorted T cell fraction (not recorded which). This TCR was sampled from a male donor with ankylosing spondylitis. CDR3 region: CASSLSGGALDTQYF. For the CDR3, the DNA is TGTGCCAGCAGCCTTAGCGGGGGGGCCTTAGATACGCAGTATTTT.